The present entry profiles one T cell receptor beta chain with its context. The sample comes from a study of PD-L1 blockade in urothelial cancer. Study details: Patients took up atezolizumab around 2014 at 1,200 mg intravenously every 3 weeks. Median T cell yield per blood sample was some 140,000 cells.

The diagnosis in patients was locally advanced or metastatic urothelial carcinoma. Every PCR was spiked with synthetic TCR analog templates. The assay was immunoSEQ multiplex PCR, and TCRdb's table has in-frame clones only and misses some. The sample includes around 45,000 clones, roughly 91% of them seen just once. The sequences come from PBMCs, collected around atezolizumab (anti-PD-L1) treatment. The source of this sequence is an older woman with urothelial cancer.

The CDR3 DNA reads as TGTGCCAGCAGCGCCGGGACACTCCAAGAGACCCAGTACTTC. This sequence encodes CASSAGTLQETQYF. The chain recombines TRBV9 with TRBJ2-5; D might be TRBD1 (6 bases). Germline CDR1 is SGDLS and CDR2 is YYNGEE. This CDR3 comprises 14 residues. The germline V and J ends were trimmed by 3 bases and 1 base, with 10 bases remaining between them. The variable domain in full, with the rest retrieved from reference TRBV9 and TRBJ2-5, is DSGVTQTPKHLITATGQRVTLRCSPRSGDLSVYWYQQSLDQGLQFLIQYYNGEERAKGNILERFSAQQFPDLHSELNLSSLELGDSALYFCASSAGTLQETQYFGPGTRLLVL.